These 28 T cell receptor beta chains were sequenced from one sample in a study of blood T cell repertoires in COVID-19. Libraries were prepared by immunoSEQ multiplex PCR; TCRdb keeps only in-frame clonotypes and omits some of them. The sample consists of some 200,000 clones, 94% of them appearing once. The specimen sequenced was peripheral blood. The receptors stem from a man between 25 and 39 years old with COVID-19, enrolled during active disease.

The chain joins TRBV5-1 to TRBJ1-3, with unresolved D. Germline CDR1 reads SGHRS; CDR2 reads YFSETQ. V shed 4 bases and J shed 2 bases, with 10 bases lying between them. CDR3 length: 14 residues. CDR3 loop: CASSEGSPGNTIYF. The CDR3 DNA sequence: TGCGCCAGCAGCGAAGGGAGTCCTGGAAACACCATATATTTT. The variable domain in full, with the rest retrieved from reference TRBV5-1 and TRBJ1-3, is KAGVTQTPRYLIKTRGQQVTLSCSPISGHRSVSWYQQTPGQGLQFLFEYFSETQRNKGNFPGRFSGRQFSNSRSEMNVSTLELGDSALYLCASSEGSPGNTIYFGEGSWLTVV.

The chain recombines TRBV30 with TRBJ1-6; TRBD1 matches 8 bases. This CDR3 comprises 13 residues. Germline V gene sequence: CDR1 GTSNPN, CDR2 SVGIG (reference sequence). The V and J ends lost 2 bases and 16 bases, in that order; junction bases with no gene match: 10. In nucleotides, the CDR3 is TGTGCCTGGAGTAACGCAGGGGGCGCGGGGCTCCACTTT. Its protein is CAWSNAGGAGLHF.

The chain links TRBV5-4 to TRBJ1-2, with D maybe TRBD1 (5 bases). The V end was cut by 4 bases, the J end by 6 bases, with 19 bases between. CDR1 SGHNT and CDR2 YYREEE come from the germline V gene (reference sequence). CDR3 length: 15 residues. The DNA for the CDR3 is TGTGCCAGCAGCGGAAGGGACTCCGTGGGTCATGGCTACACCTTC. Its translation is CASSGRDSVGHGYTF.

This clone was observed a single time. The chain employs TRBV10-1 and TRBJ2-1, with D perhaps TRBD1 (6 bases). The CDR3 length is 15 residues. Germline V gene data show CDR1 as WNHNN and CDR2 as SYGVQD (reference sequence). Trimming removed 4 bases from V and 4 bases from J, with 14 bases in between. In DNA, the CDR3 is TGCGCCAGCAGTGGACAGGAGGCCGGTTACAATGAGCAGTTCTTC. This gives the protein CASSGQEAGYNEQFF.

J is TRBJ2-7 and V is TRBV5-1, with 7 bases matching TRBD1. The CDR3 runs 14 residues. In germline, CDR1 is SGHRS, CDR2 YFSETQ. J gave up 3 bases and V 4 bases, and 7 bases lay outside the gene matches. This CDR3 is CASSNSGTVYEQYF. The CDR3 DNA is TGCGCCAGCAGCAACTCCGGGACAGTCTACGAGCAGTACTTC.

The rearrangement links TRBV5-1 to TRBJ1-5; 10 bases match TRBD1. This CDR3 region has 17 residues. Germline trimming cut 5 bases from V and 1 base from J; bases unmatched to any gene: 9. From germline, CDR1 is SGHRS and CDR2 YFSETQ. The CDR3 spells CASRGQGKGDSNQPQHF. The CDR3 nucleotides read TGCGCCAGCAGGGGACAGGGGAAGGGTGACAGCAATCAGCCCCAGCATTTT.

The chain combines TRBV27 with TRBJ1-6; D gene uncertain. Germline V gives CDR1 MNHEY, CDR2 SMNVEV (reference sequence). The CDR3 contains 13 residues. V lost 5 bases and J 13 bases, leaving 15 bases between the germline ends. The CDR3 region is CASSPRTSAPLHF. Written as DNA, the CDR3 is TGTGCCAGCAGTCCAAGGACTTCCGCGCCCCTCCACTTT.

This chain joins TRBV5-4 and TRBJ2-1; D not certain. The germline CDR1 and CDR2 sequences are SGHNT and YYREEE (reference sequence). Deletions cut 2 bases from V and 7 bases from J, with 4 bases between. The CDR3 runs to 11 residues. Here the CDR3 reads CASSLRNEQFF. Here the CDR3 DNA reads TGTGCCAGCAGCTTACGGAATGAGCAGTTCTTC.

The genes are TRBV3-1 (or the pseudogene TRBV3-2) and TRBJ1-1; D is uncertain. V lost 0 bases and J 10 bases, leaving 12 bases between the germline ends. The CDR3 covers 13 residues. Germline V lookup: CDR1 LGHDT, CDR2 YNNKEL (reference sequence). The CDR3 bases are TGTGCCAGCAGCCAAGATCGGGGAAATGTAGCTTTCTTT. Translation gives CASSQDRGNVAFF.

The V call is TRBV18, the J call TRBJ1-1, with no clear D. Germline assignment: CDR1 KGHSH and CDR2 LQKENI. The CDR3 runs 13 residues. V was cut by 2 bases and J by 1 base, with 5 bases left in between. CDR3 DNA: TGTGCCAGCTCACCAAACTCGAACACTGAAGCTTTCTTT. It translates to CASSPNSNTEAFF.

V usage is TRBV27 and J usage is TRBJ1-5; weak D call: TRBD1 (5 bases). V was shortened by 2 bases and J by 2 bases, with 10 bases between the two germline ends. Germline loops: CDR1 MNHEY, CDR2 SMNVEV (reference sequence). The CDR3 consists of 15 residues. CDR3 sequence reads: CASSLLGVGNQPQHF. The CDR3 DNA reads TGTGCCAGCAGTTTACTAGGGGTGGGCAATCAGCCCCAGCATTTT.

This chain connects TRBV20-1 to TRBJ2-7; tentatively, D is TRBD1 (5 bases). Germline lookup yields CDR1 DFQATT and CDR2 SNEGSKA (reference sequence). The CDR3 spans 11 residues. Trimming took 4 bases from V and 3 from J, leaving 7 bases between them. CDR3 nucleotide sequence: TGCAGTGCTACAGGGAACTACGAGCAGTACTTC. It translates to CSATGNYEQYF.

The chain recombines TRBV3-1 (or the pseudogene TRBV3-2) with TRBJ1-1; 8 bases map to TRBD1. The length of the CDR3 is 14 residues. With 1 base clipped from V and 10 bases from J, the junction kept 8 bases outside the gene matches. Germline lookup yields CDR1 LGHDT and CDR2 YNNKEL (reference sequence). This CDR3 is CASSQGQGAAGAFF. In DNA, the CDR3 is TGTGCCAGCAGCCAAGGCCAGGGGGCGGCGGGAGCTTTCTTT.

V and J are TRBV27 and TRBJ1-2; TRBD1 agrees at 11 bases. The CDR3 is 14 residues long. Germline V CDR1 and CDR2: MNHEY, SMNVEV (reference sequence). The V and J ends lost 6 bases and 7 bases, in that order; junction bases with no gene match: 7. The CDR3 is CASSPGTGGFGYTF. DNA of the CDR3: TGTGCCAGCAGCCCCGGGACAGGGGGATTTGGCTACACCTTC.

The chain links TRBV29-1 to TRBJ2-7, with D possibly TRBD2 on 5 matching bases. The CDR3 length is 12 residues. V shed 7 bases and J shed 1 base, with 11 bases lying between them. CDR1 and CDR2 (germline): SQVTM, ANQGSEA. The DNA for the CDR3 is TGCAGCGGACGGACTGATTCCTACGAGCAGTACTTC. Amino acid sequence: CSGRTDSYEQYF.

CDR3 amino acids: CAISEDGTGAYSNQPQHF. The CDR3 nucleotides read TGTGCCATCAGTGAGGACGGGACAGGGGCTTATAGCAATCAGCCCCAGCATTTT. The J gene is TRBJ1-5, the V gene TRBV10-3; 10 bases agree with TRBD1. This CDR3 has 18 amino acids. Germline lookup yields CDR1 ENHRY and CDR2 SYGVKD. With 2 bases clipped from V and 0 bases from J, the junction kept 7 bases outside the gene matches.

In its sample, this clone was seen once. V usage is TRBV7-3 and J usage is TRBJ2-3, with a weak D call TRBD1 (6 bases). This CDR3 region has 15 residues. V lost 1 base to trimming and J lost 2 bases, with 10 bases between them. Per the germline V gene, CDR1 is SGHTA and CDR2 is FQGTGA. CDR3 region: CASSLSWDTTDTQYF. CDR3 DNA sequence: TGTGCCAGCAGCTTAAGTTGGGACACCACAGATACGCAGTATTTT.

This clone appeared a single time. J is TRBJ1-6 and V is TRBV18; D is unclear. The germline gives CDR1 KGHSH, CDR2 LQKENI. V lost 6 bases to trimming and J lost 7 bases, with 13 bases between them. CDR3 length equals 14 residues. CDR3 DNA: TGTGCCAGCTCCCCGAGGGAGGGAAATTCACCCCTCCACTTT. It codes for CASSPREGNSPLHF.

Regarding this clone: This specimen includes other DNA sequences encoding the same CDR3. V is TRBV6-5 and J is TRBJ1-1; possible D gene TRBD1, 5 bases. This CDR3 is 14 amino acids long. The germline V gene has CDR1 MNHEY and CDR2 SVGAGI. V dropped 0 bases and J dropped 5 bases, with 10 bases sitting between them. This chain's CDR3 is CASSYSGGRTEAFF. For the CDR3, the DNA is TGTGCCAGCAGTTACTCCGGGGGGAGGACTGAAGCTTTCTTT.

V usage is TRBV10-1 and J usage is TRBJ2-7, with TRBD2 matching 7 bases. Germline V gives CDR1 WNHNN, CDR2 SYGVQD (reference sequence). V lost 2 bases to trimming and J lost 4 bases; unmatched junction nucleotides: 5. CDR3 length: 14 amino acids. This CDR3 is CASSESGKRYEQYF. The CDR3 DNA reads TGCGCCAGCAGTGAGAGCGGGAAGAGATACGAGCAGTACTTC.

The chain recombines TRBV19 with TRBJ2-7; TRBD2 is a possible D gene (7 bases). Germline CDR1 and CDR2: LNHDA and SQIVND (reference sequence). The CDR3 spans 17 residues. Trimming left V 5 bases short and J 0 bases short, with 20 bases between. The CDR3 DNA is TGTGCCAGTAGTCCCCGGGGGGCGAGCGGGCACTCCTACGAGCAGTACTTC. Its protein product is CASSPRGASGHSYEQYF.

V usage is TRBV3-1 (or the pseudogene TRBV3-2) and J usage is TRBJ1-6, with D hard to call. Germline CDR1 reads LGHDT; CDR2 reads YNNKEL (reference sequence). The CDR3 length is 14 residues. Trimming removed 1 base from V and 6 bases from J, with 7 bases in between. CDR3 bases: TGTGCCAGCAGCCAAGGAGTGGTTAATTCACCCCTCCACTTT. This codes for CASSQGVVNSPLHF.

The chain has TRBV6-5 and TRBJ1-4; D ambiguous. Germline CDR1 MNHEY, CDR2 SVGAGI. Trimming removed 6 bases at V and 8 bases at J, with 16 bases between. The CDR3 spans 14 residues. This chain's CDR3 is CASSPRLVREKLFF. The DNA of the CDR3 is TGTGCCAGCAGCCCCCGTCTTGTGAGGGAAAAACTGTTTTTT.

This clone was recorded once. The chain couples TRBV4-2 to TRBJ2-2; D is possibly TRBD1 (6 bases). The CDR3 length is 17 residues. Germline values: CDR1 LGHNA, CDR2 YNFKEQ. V shed 2 bases and J shed 6 bases, with 19 bases lying between them. In DNA form, the CDR3 reads TGTGCCAGCAGCCAATCTTCCGATTACAGGGTCGCCGGGGAGCTGTTTTTT. Translated, it gives CASSQSSDYRVAGELFF.

The J gene is TRBJ2-5, the V gene TRBV10-3; D might be TRBD1 (6 bases). The CDR3 is 16 residues long. The germline V gene encodes CDR1 ENHRY and CDR2 SYGVKD. Trimming pared 0 bases from V and 1 base from J, leaving 12 bases between. This chain's CDR3 is CAISESSRTVQETQYF. CDR3 bases: TGTGCCATCAGTGAGTCATCACGGACAGTCCAAGAGACCCAGTACTTC.

This sequence joins TRBV3-1 (or the pseudogene TRBV3-2) and TRBJ1-1; D is possibly TRBD1 (6 bases). V lost 4 bases, J lost 10 bases, and 16 bases lay in between. The CDR3 length is 13 residues. Per germline, CDR1 LGHDT and CDR2 YNNKEL (reference sequence). The DNA of the CDR3 is TGTGCCAGCAGCCCCGGGGACACTTATGGAGCTTTCTTT. It specifies CASSPGDTYGAFF.

This clone was counted a single time. V gene TRBV11-1 combines with J gene TRBJ1-1, with D perhaps matching TRBD1 (5 bases). The length of the CDR3 is 15 residues. The V end was cut by 7 bases, the J end by 3 bases, with 18 bases between. From germline, CDR1 is SGHAT and CDR2 FQDESV (reference sequence). CDR3 bases: TGTGCCAGCACGCCGATGTCCGGGGGGGACACTGAAGCTTTCTTT. Translation: CASTPMSGGDTEAFF.

This sequence joins TRBV18 and TRBJ1-1; tentative D call: TRBD1 (6 bases). Germline-derived CDR1 and CDR2 are KGHSH and LQKENI. The CDR3 extends over 14 amino acids. Deletions cut 1 base from V and 11 bases from J, with 17 bases between. Here the CDR3 reads CASSPLNRDGAAFF. The CDR3, as DNA: TGTGCCAGCTCACCACTTAACAGGGACGGGGCGGCTTTCTTT. The whole variable domain, filled in from reference TRBV18 and TRBJ1-1, reads NAGVMQNPRHLVRRRGQEARLRCSPMKGHSHVYWYRQLPEEGLKFMVYLQKENIIDESGMPKERFSAEFPKEGPSILRIQQVVRGDSAAYFCASSPLNRDGAAFFGQGTRLTVV.